These 5 T cell receptor beta chains were all obtained from the same sample, sequenced in a study of blood T cells in healthy people across ages. A second PCR, run for roughly 6 to 11 cycles, used a sample-barcoded 5' primer plus a J-beta primer mix. A single record per CDR3 protein comes from TCRdb applying MiXCR to the 5' RACE reads. The sample includes fewer than 1.5 million distinct CDR3 sequences, roughly 40% of them seen just once. Sequencing used blood. These receptors were collected from a woman aged 18-30 years in good health.

This clonotype appeared a few times. J is TRBJ1-2 and V is TRBV2; 7 nucleotides align to TRBD1. This CDR3 comprises 14 residues. The germline gives CDR1 SNHLY, CDR2 FYNNEI. Trimming took 7 bases from V and 4 from J; bases not matched to a gene: 9. CDR3 protein: CASKDGAGGYGYTF. The CDR3, as DNA: TGTGCCAGCAAGGATGGGGCAGGGGGCTATGGCTACACCTTC.

The rearrangement joins TRBV20-1 to TRBJ2-1; 8 bases match TRBD2. The V and J ends lost 1 base and 11 bases, in that order; junction bases with no gene match: 10. Germline CDR1 is DFQATT and CDR2 is SNEGSKA (reference sequence). There are 14 residues in the CDR3. CDR3: CSARVGSGTGKQFF. For the CDR3, the DNA is TGCAGTGCTAGAGTAGGTAGCGGGACTGGGAAGCAGTTCTTC.

The chain joins TRBV2 to TRBJ1-1; no firm D call. This CDR3 comprises 13 residues. V was cut by 6 bases and J by 1 base, with 9 bases left in between. Per the germline V gene, CDR1 is SNHLY and CDR2 is FYNNEI. The CDR3 reads CASRGWTNTEAFF. Written as DNA, the CDR3 is TGTGCCAGCAGGGGATGGACGAACACTGAAGCTTTCTTT.

This chain uses TRBV5-1 with TRBJ2-1; D possibly matches TRBD1 or TRBD2 (6 bases each). This CDR3 spans 15 amino acids. V dropped 4 bases and J dropped 5 bases, with 16 bases sitting between them. The germline CDR1 and CDR2 sequences are SGHRS and YFSETQ. This CDR3 is CASSRGGPIDNEQFF. CDR3 nucleotides: TGCGCCAGCAGCCGAGGGGGGCCTATTGACAATGAGCAGTTCTTC.

Comments on this clonotype: The junction shows a germline mismatch at one end, possibly a read error. V gene TRBV4-1 combines with J gene TRBJ1-2; D is unresolved. The V gene's germline CDR1 is MGHRA and CDR2 YSYEKL. There are 15 residues in the CDR3. In DNA, the CDR3 is TGCGTCAGCAGCCAAGCTTACGGCCCAACCTATGGCTACACCTTC. It is translated as CVSSQAYGPTYGYTF.